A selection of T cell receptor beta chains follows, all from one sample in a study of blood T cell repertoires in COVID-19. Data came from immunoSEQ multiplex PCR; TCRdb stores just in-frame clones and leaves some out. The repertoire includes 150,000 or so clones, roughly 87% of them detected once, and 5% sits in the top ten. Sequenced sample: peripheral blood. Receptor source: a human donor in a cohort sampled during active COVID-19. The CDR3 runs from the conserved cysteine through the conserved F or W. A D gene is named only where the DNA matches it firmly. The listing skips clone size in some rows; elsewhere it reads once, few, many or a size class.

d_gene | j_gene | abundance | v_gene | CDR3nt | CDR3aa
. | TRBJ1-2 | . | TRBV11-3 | TGTGCCAGCAGCTCCACCTTACGGGGAACGGCTGGCTACACCTTC | CASSSTLRGTAGYTF
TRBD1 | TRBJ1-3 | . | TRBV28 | TGTGCCAGCAGTCGCCACAGGGGCTCTGAAGGAAACACCATATATTTT | CASSRHRGSEGNTIYF
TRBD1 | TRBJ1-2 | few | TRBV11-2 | TGTGCCAGCAGCTATACCGGGACAGATTATGGCTACACCTTC | CASSYTGTDYGYTF
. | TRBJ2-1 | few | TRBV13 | TGTGCCAGCAGCTCCCAATCAGGGTCTTGGTCCTACAATGAGCAGTTCTTC | CASSSQSGSWSYNEQFF
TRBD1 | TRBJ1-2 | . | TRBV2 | TGTGCCAGCAGTGAAGACAGGGGTTGGGACTATGGCTACACCTTC | CASSEDRGWDYGYTF
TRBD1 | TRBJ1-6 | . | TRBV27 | TGTGCCAGCAAGACCGGGACAGATTATAATTCACCCCTCCACTTT | CASKTGTDYNSPLHF
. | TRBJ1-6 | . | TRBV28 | TGTGCCAGCAGCTATGATTCACCCCTCCACTTT | CASSYDSPLHF
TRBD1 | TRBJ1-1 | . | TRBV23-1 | TGCGCCAGCAGTCAATCGGGGACCGACAGGGCGGAGAGAAACACTGAAGCTTTCTTT | CASSQSGTDRAERNTEAFF
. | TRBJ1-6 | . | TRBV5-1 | TGCGCCAGCAGCTTGGCTAGGAAAAATAATTCACCCCTCCACTTT | CASSLARKNNSPLHF
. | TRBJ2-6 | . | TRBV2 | TGTGCCAGAACCCAGGGTACTGGGGCCAACGTCCTGACTTTC | CARTQGTGANVLTF
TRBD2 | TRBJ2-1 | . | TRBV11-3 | TGTGCCAGCAGCTTAGACGGGAGGGCGAGTGAGCAGTTCTTC | CASSLDGRASEQFF
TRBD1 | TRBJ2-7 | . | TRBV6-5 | TGTGCCAGCAGAGCGACAGGGGGCTCCTACGAGCAGTACTTC | CASRATGGSYEQYF
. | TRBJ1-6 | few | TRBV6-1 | TGTGCCAGCAGTGATAGACAGTGGAATTCACCCCTCCACTTT | CASSDRQWNSPLHF
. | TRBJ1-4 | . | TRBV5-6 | TGTGCCAGCAGCGGCAGGCCAACTGGGGAAAAACTGTTTTTT | CASSGRPTGEKLFF
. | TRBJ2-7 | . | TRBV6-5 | TGTGCCAGCAGTTCAGGGTGGGCAACTTACGAGCAGTACTTC | CASSSGWATYEQYF
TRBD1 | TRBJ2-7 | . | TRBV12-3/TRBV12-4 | TGTGCCAGCAGTCTGGGACAGGGGCACGAGCAGTACTTC | CASSLGQGHEQYF
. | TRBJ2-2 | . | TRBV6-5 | TGTGCCAGCAGGGACAGCCGTTACACCGGGGAGCTGTTTTTT | CASRDSRYTGELFF
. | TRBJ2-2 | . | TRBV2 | TGTGCCAGCAGGCTCACAGGGTCCGGGGAGCTGTTTTTT | CASRLTGSGELFF
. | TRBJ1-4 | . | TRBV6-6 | TGTGCCAGCGAGCTCAATGAAAAACTGTTTTTT | CASELNEKLFF
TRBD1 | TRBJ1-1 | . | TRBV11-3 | TGTGCCAGCAGCTCCAACAGGGGGCGGATGACTGAAGCTTTCTTT | CASSSNRGRMTEAFF
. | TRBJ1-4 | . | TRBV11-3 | TGTGCCAGCAGCTTAATGCCGACAGGAGTTCAGGAAAAACTGTTTTTT | CASSLMPTGVQEKLFF
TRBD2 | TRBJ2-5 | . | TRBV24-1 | TGTGCCACCAGTGACCGACTAGCGGGGAAAGAGACCCAGTACTTC | CATSDRLAGKETQYF
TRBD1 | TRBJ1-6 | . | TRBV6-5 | TGTGCCAGCAGGGGGACAGGGGGCCGGAATTCACCCCTCCACTTT | CASRGTGGRNSPLHF
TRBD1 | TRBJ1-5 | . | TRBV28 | TGTGCCAGCATCCCGGAAGGGGGTGTGACAGGGTACAATCAGCCCCAGCATTTT | CASIPEGGVTGYNQPQHF
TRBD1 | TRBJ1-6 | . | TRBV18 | TGTGCCAGCTCACCGAACAGGGGAAATTCACCCCTCCACTTT | CASSPNRGNSPLHF
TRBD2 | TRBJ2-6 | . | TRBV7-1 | TGTGCCAGCAGCTCAGGACGGAGGGGACTAGCGGGGGGGGCCCCCCGCTCTGGGGCCAACGTCCTGACTTTC | CASSSGRRGLAGGAPRSGANVLTF
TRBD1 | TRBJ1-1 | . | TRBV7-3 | TGTGCCAGCAGCTTATTCCCGACAGGGGGCAACACTGAAGCTTTCTTT | CASSLFPTGGNTEAFF
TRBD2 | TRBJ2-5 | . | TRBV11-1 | TGTGCCAGCAGCTGGGGACTACAAGAGACCCAGTACTTC | CASSWGLQETQYF
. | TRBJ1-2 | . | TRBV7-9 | TGTGCCAGCAGCCGACAGGCCTTAATGTATGGCTACACCTTC | CASSRQALMYGYTF
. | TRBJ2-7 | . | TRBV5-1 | TGCGCCAGCAGCTTGGAGGGGTCCCTTTACGAGCAGTACTTC | CASSLEGSLYEQYF
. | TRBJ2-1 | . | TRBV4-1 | TGCGCCAGCAGTCTCAGGGAAGTCTCCTACAATGAGCAGTTCTTC | CASSLREVSYNEQFF
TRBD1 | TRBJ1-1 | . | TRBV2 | TGTGCCATCCCACGGACAGGGAACACTGAAGCTTTCTTT | CAIPRTGNTEAFF
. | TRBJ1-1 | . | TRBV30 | TGTGCCTGGAGTGCCCGGGGGGGGCTTGGCACTGAAGCTTTCTTT | CAWSARGGLGTEAFF
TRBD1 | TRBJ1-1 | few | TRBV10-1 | TGCGCCAGCAGTCCCGGGACAGGCACTAACACTGAAGCTTTCTTT | CASSPGTGTNTEAFF
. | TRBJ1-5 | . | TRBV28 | TGTGCCAGCAGCCCTCATCTCGCGGGGAATCAGCCCCAGCATTTT | CASSPHLAGNQPQHF
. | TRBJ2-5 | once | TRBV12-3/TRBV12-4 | TGTGCCAGCAGTATACAGGGTACTGAGACCCAGTACTTC | CASSIQGTETQYF
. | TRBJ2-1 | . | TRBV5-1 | TGCGCCAGCAGCTCGCTGGGACGGACAGATAGCTCCTACAATGAGCAGTTCTTC | CASSSLGRTDSSYNEQFF
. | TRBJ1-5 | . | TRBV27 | TGTGCCAGCAGCCGCCGCGCCTCCCATGTTAGCAATCAGCCCCAGCATTTT | CASSRRASHVSNQPQHF
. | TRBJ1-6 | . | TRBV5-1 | TGCGCCAGCAGCGGTGACAGACTCAATTCACCCCTCCACTTT | CASSGDRLNSPLHF
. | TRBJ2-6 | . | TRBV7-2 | TGTGCCAGCAGCTTAGGTGGGCAATCTGGGGCCAACGTCCTGACTTTC | CASSLGGQSGANVLTF
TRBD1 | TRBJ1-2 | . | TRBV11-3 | TGTGCCAGCAGCCAGGACAGGGGAATATATGGCTACACCTTC | CASSQDRGIYGYTF
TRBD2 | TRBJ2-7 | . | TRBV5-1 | TGCGCCAGCAGCTTGAATCTAGCGGGGGACTACGAGCAGTACTTC | CASSLNLAGDYEQYF
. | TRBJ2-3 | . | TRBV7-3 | TGTGCCAGCAGCTTAACCGGCGGGACTGGATCGCAGTATTTT | CASSLTGGTGSQYF
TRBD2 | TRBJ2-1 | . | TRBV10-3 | TGTGCCATCAGTGTCTCAGCGGGGGGCCTTATGAATGAGCAGTTCTTC | CAISVSAGGLMNEQFF